The T cell receptor (beta chain) under discussion was sequenced for a study of blood T cell repertoires in COVID-19. Study-wide context: The United States, Italy and Spain provided the acute and convalescent COVID-19 samples. T cells, B-cell-depleted T cells, or PBMCs supplied cDNA or gDNA.

Per the original methods: Nucleated cell number was recorded as an estimate derived from reference gene primer amplification. Some clones are missing from TCRdb's copy, which holds only in-frame ones; the method was immunoSEQ multiplex PCR. The D gene and trimming were derived from the DNA, and the V and J assignments and clone size from that table. Of 400,000 to 450,000 clones listed, around 90% were seen once; the top ten hold 0.8% to 0.85%. The CDR3 is 12 residues long. Trimming took off 4 bases at V and 5 bases at J, with 8 bases between the two ends. CDR1 is LGHDT, CDR2 YNNKEL, per germline (reference sequence).

The source is a man between 18 and 29 years old with COVID-19, enrolled during active disease. The chain combines TRBV3-1 (or the pseudogene TRBV3-2) with TRBJ1-1; D ambiguous. The material sequenced was peripheral blood. Written as DNA, the CDR3 is TGTGCCAGCAGCCCCCGAGCGACTGAAGCTTTCTTT. Translated, it gives CASSPRATEAFF.